These 25 T cell receptor beta chains were all obtained from the same sample, sequenced in a study of cytomegalovirus exposure and HLA in healthy donors (dated by TCRdb to the late 2010s). Library preparation used the immunoSEQ multiplex PCR assay. For the multiplex PCR, a mixture combining 60 forward primers for TCR Vbeta segments and 13 reverse primers for TCR Jbeta segments was used. TCRdb limited this immuneACCESS table to in-frame rearrangements with V and J called. A share of clones is missing; checked studies link under half to unresolved V genes, and the rest is unexplained. For this sample the table gives about 160,000 clones, of which approximately 80% were detected only once. The ten largest make up 1.5% to 2% of the sample. Source material: PBMCs. These receptors were collected from a woman under 40 in good health and CMV-seronegative.

V gene TRBV25-1 combines with J gene TRBJ2-2; a weak D match, TRBD2 (5 bases). Germline CDR1 reads MGHDK; CDR2 reads SYGVNS. The CDR3 is made up of 15 amino acids. Trimming cost V 5 bases and J 2 bases, with 12 bases left between them. The CDR3 DNA follows: TGTGCCAGCAGTTTACTGGACTCTAACACCGGGGAGCTGTTTTTT. It codes for CASSLLDSNTGELFF.

This clone was counted a few times. V and J are TRBV4-2 and TRBJ2-7, with D possibly matching TRBD2 (6 bases). The CDR3 contains 18 residues. Trimming took 0 bases from V and 4 from J, leaving 22 bases between them. CDR1 and CDR2 from the germline V gene are LGHNA and YNFKEQ. The CDR3 protein is CASSQEEGRGTAPYEQYF. CDR3 sequence (DNA): TGTGCCAGCAGCCAAGAGGAGGGACGGGGCACCGCCCCTTACGAGCAGTACTTC.

This clone was recorded once. The V gene is TRBV2, the J gene TRBJ2-2, with 7 bases aligning to TRBD1. The germline gives CDR1 SNHLY, CDR2 FYNNEI. The CDR3 length is 14 residues. V shed 6 bases, J shed 6 bases, and the junction held 7 bases outside the gene matches. In nucleotides, the CDR3 is TGTGCCAGCAGCCACGACAGGGCCGCCGGGGAGCTGTTTTTT. It translates to CASSHDRAAGELFF.

This chain joins TRBV6-6 and TRBJ1-5; 7 positions agree with TRBD1. Trimming took 6 bases from V and 6 from J; bases not matched to a gene: 8. The length of the CDR3 is 14 residues. Germline CDR1 reads MNHNY; CDR2 reads SVGAGI (reference sequence). The CDR3 reads CASRPTGAPQPQHF. The CDR3 region has the DNA TGTGCCAGCAGGCCTACAGGGGCTCCTCAGCCCCAGCATTTT.

This clone was counted a few times. The chain couples TRBV4-1 to TRBJ2-2, with D maybe TRBD2 (5 bases). Per germline, CDR1 MGHRA and CDR2 YSYEKL. The germline V and J ends were trimmed by 1 base and 4 bases, with 10 bases remaining between them. The length of the CDR3 is 15 residues. DNA for the CDR3: TGCGCCAGCAGCCAAGCCGGACTCACCACCGGGGAGCTGTTTTTT. It codes for CASSQAGLTTGELFF.

V and J are TRBV5-8 and TRBJ2-3; 7 bases fit TRBD2. Germline CDR1 reads SGHTS; CDR2 reads YDEGEE. CDR3 length: 14 residues. The V and J ends lost 3 bases and 5 bases, in that order; junction bases with no gene match: 6. CDR3 region: CASSSRTSLDTQYF. The CDR3 nucleotides read TGTGCCAGCAGCTCCCGGACTAGTCTAGATACGCAGTATTTT.

This sequence joins TRBV30 and TRBJ1-1; D is perhaps TRBD1 (6 bases). In germline, CDR1 is GTSNPN, CDR2 SVGIG (reference sequence). Trimming pared 5 bases from V and 3 bases from J, leaving 13 bases between. The length of the CDR3 is 13 residues. Here the CDR3 reads CAWGKGGYTEAFF. In DNA form, the CDR3 reads TGTGCCTGGGGAAAGGGGGGGTACACTGAAGCTTTCTTT.

This clone was recorded once. The chain couples TRBV6-1 to TRBJ1-2; TRBD1 might be the D (6 bases). Trimming took 1 base from V and 4 from J, leaving 13 bases between them. The CDR3 length is 15 residues. Germline CDR1 reads MNHNS; CDR2 reads SASEGT. The CDR3 DNA follows: TGTGCCAGCAGTGAAGGGGCCTTAGGGGGCTATGGCTACACCTTC. This sequence encodes CASSEGALGGYGYTF.

J is TRBJ2-1 and V is TRBV4-2, with 12 bases fitting TRBD2. The CDR3 runs 17 residues. Germline-derived CDR1 and CDR2 are LGHNA and YNFKEQ. Unmatched junction bases numbered 10, after V lost 2 bases and J lost 8 bases. CDR3 sequence: CASSQNGLAGGPYEQFF. The CDR3 DNA follows: TGTGCCAGCAGCCAAAACGGGCTAGCGGGAGGGCCGTATGAGCAGTTCTTC.

This chain uses TRBV19 with TRBJ2-1; possible D gene TRBD2, 5 bases. Germline V gives CDR1 LNHDA, CDR2 SQIVND (reference sequence). The CDR3 has 16 residues. Trimming shortened V by 5 bases and J by 5 bases, and 19 bases separated the two germline ends. The chain's CDR3 is CASSAWTRRKDNEQFF. CDR3 bases: TGTGCCAGTAGTGCTTGGACGCGGAGGAAGGACAATGAGCAGTTCTTC.

The chain combines TRBV7-9 with TRBJ2-5; D might be TRBD2 (6 bases). Trimming stripped 2 bases from V and 9 bases from J, with 10 bases between. Germline CDR1 and CDR2: SEHNR and FQNEAQ (reference sequence). The CDR3 extends over 12 amino acids. CDR3 residues: CASSLIGDSQYF. CDR3 DNA sequence: TGTGCCAGCAGCTTAATAGGGGACTCCCAGTACTTC.

The chain has TRBV5-6 and TRBJ2-7, with 7 bases aligning to TRBD1. The J segment lost 2 bases and the V segment lost 0 bases, leaving 5 bases of the junction unmatched. The germline CDR1 and CDR2 sequences are SGHDT and YYEEEE. The length of the CDR3 is 15 residues. The CDR3, as DNA: TGTGCCAGCAGCTTGGCCAAAGGGACAGCCTACGAGCAGTACTTC. This codes for CASSLAKGTAYEQYF.

The chain joins TRBV7-3 to TRBJ2-3; 8 nucleotides match TRBD1. With 1 base clipped from V and 2 bases from J, the junction kept 5 bases outside the gene matches. There are 16 residues in the CDR3. In germline, CDR1 is SGHTA, CDR2 FQGTGA. The CDR3 region has the DNA TGTGCCAGCAGCTTAAAACAGGGGGAGCTCACAGATACGCAGTATTTT. Translating gives CASSLKQGELTDTQYF. The complete variable domain, with remaining parts taken from reference TRBV7-3 and TRBJ2-3, reads GAGVSQTPSNKVTEKGKYVELRCDPISGHTALYWYRQSLGQGPEFLIYFQGTGAADDSGLPNDRFFAVRPEGSVSTLKIQRTERGDSAVYLCASSLKQGELTDTQYFGPGTRLTVL.

The chain employs TRBV4-1 and TRBJ1-5, with 7 bases fitting TRBD1. From germline, CDR1 is MGHRA and CDR2 YSYEKL. With V trimmed by 3 bases and J by 5 bases, 7 bases remained unmatched. The CDR3 consists of 15 residues. DNA of the CDR3: TGCGCCAGCAGCCATAGACAGGGAGCGGATCAGCCCCAGCATTTT. Translated: CASSHRQGADQPQHF.

The J gene is TRBJ2-7, the V gene TRBV11-2; 10 nucleotides line up with TRBD1. The CDR3 runs 16 residues. CDR1 is SGHAT and CDR2 is FQNNGV in the germline V gene. The junction had 5 bases not matched to a gene; V was cut back by 1 base and J by 2 bases. CDR3 DNA: TGTGCCAGCAGCTTAGCACCGGGACAGGGGACCTACGAGCAGTACTTC. Protein sequence: CASSLAPGQGTYEQYF.

The rearrangement links TRBV29-1 to TRBJ2-3; D is possibly TRBD2 (5 bases). Germline CDR1 and CDR2: SQVTM and ANQGSEA. This CDR3 is built from 17 residues. The V and J ends lost 1 base and 4 bases respectively, with 21 bases between them. CDR3 in DNA: TGCAGCGTTGAAGGAGGGCCAGGCAATTTTCCCGCAGATACGCAGTATTTT. It codes for CSVEGGPGNFPADTQYF.

The chain joins TRBV10-1 to TRBJ1-5, with D possibly TRBD1 on 6 matching bases. The CDR3 is 13 amino acids. Trimming removed 3 bases at V and 6 bases at J, with 9 bases between. CDR1 and CDR2 (germline): WNHNN, SYGVQD (reference sequence). The CDR3 protein is CASSEQGSQPQHF. The CDR3 DNA sequence: TGCGCCAGCAGTGAACAGGGAAGTCAGCCCCAGCATTTT.

The rearrangement links TRBV10-2 to TRBJ2-4; TRBD2 matches at 13 bases. The V segment lost 6 bases and the J segment 0 bases; nucleotides outside the gene matches: 23. The germline gives CDR1 WSHSY, CDR2 SAAADI. This CDR3 has 23 amino acids. The CDR3 DNA reads TGCGCCAGCAGGAACCCGCCGGGACTAGCGGGGACACTGAATAGGATAGCCAAAAACATTCAGTACTTC. Residues: CASRNPPGLAGTLNRIAKNIQYF.

CDR3 region: CASTQVRDQPQHF. DNA of the CDR3: TGTGCCAGCACCCAGGTGAGGGATCAGCCCCAGCATTTT. The chain uses TRBV2 and TRBJ1-5; D gene ambiguous. The length of the CDR3 is 13 residues. Trimming took off 7 bases at V and 5 bases at J, with 12 bases between the two ends. CDR1 is SNHLY, CDR2 FYNNEI, per germline.

The rearrangement joins TRBV7-9 to TRBJ1-1; TRBD1 aligns across 9 bases. Losses at the gene ends were 3 bases for V and 10 bases for J; bases not matched to a gene: 15. From germline, CDR1 is SEHNR and CDR2 FQNEAQ (reference sequence). The CDR3 is 16 amino acids. The CDR3 loop is CASSLGASRDREAAFF. The CDR3 region has the DNA TGTGCCAGCAGCTTGGGGGCGTCCCGGGACAGGGAGGCAGCTTTCTTT.

The chain is built from TRBV25-1 and TRBJ2-5; TRBD1 matches 8 bases. V was clipped by 4 bases and J by 5 bases; unmatched bases: 12. CDR1 is MGHDK, CDR2 SYGVNS, per germline. The CDR3 runs to 16 residues. CDR3 sequence: CASSGRLTGAGETQYF. CDR3 bases: TGTGCCAGCAGTGGACGTTTGACAGGGGCAGGGGAGACCCAGTACTTC.

The chain joins TRBV29-1 to TRBJ2-7; tentative D call: TRBD2 (6 bases). The CDR3 loop spans 11 amino acids. Trimming took 3 bases from V and 7 from J, leaving 10 bases between them. Germline values: CDR1 SQVTM, CDR2 ANQGSEA. In DNA form, the CDR3 reads TGCAGCGTTGAGGAGGGCGCTGAGCAGTACTTC. It encodes CSVEEGAEQYF.

The rearrangement uses TRBV7-2 and TRBJ1-2; possible D gene TRBD1, 5 bases. Deletions cut 1 base from V and 0 bases from J, with 15 bases between. The V gene's germline CDR1 is SGHTA and CDR2 FQGNSA. The CDR3 is made up of 17 amino acids. The CDR3: CASSLVAGGGANYGYTF. In DNA, the CDR3 is TGTGCCAGCAGCTTAGTAGCGGGGGGTGGTGCTAACTATGGCTACACCTTC.

V and J are TRBV15 and TRBJ2-7; TRBD2 agrees at 7 bases. Germline CDR1 and CDR2: LNHNV and YYDKDF (reference sequence). V lost 7 bases to trimming and J lost 5 bases; unmatched junction nucleotides: 14. The CDR3 sequence is 15 residues long. CDR3 in DNA: TGTGCCACCACTATGGGGAGGGCACAGGCCCACGAGCAGTACTTC. This translates into CATTMGRAQAHEQYF.

This clone has just a few counts. The V gene is TRBV4-1, the J gene TRBJ2-5, with TRBD1 as a possible D gene (6 bases). Per germline, CDR1 MGHRA and CDR2 YSYEKL. The CDR3 has 16 residues. V lost 0 bases and J 0 bases, leaving 11 bases between the germline ends. The chain's CDR3 is CASSQEQGWDQETQYF. The CDR3 nucleotides are TGCGCCAGCAGCCAAGAACAGGGCTGGGACCAAGAGACCCAGTACTTC.